The 5 T cell receptor beta chains reported below all come from one sample, sequenced in a study of T cell responses to AZD1222 COVID-19 vaccine. TCRdb keeps only in-frame clones here, not all; method: immunoSEQ multiplex PCR. Of 200,000 or so clones in the sample, 90% to 95% were seen once. Sequenced here: peripheral blood, sampled on day 0 of AZD1222 vaccination. The receptors come from an adult in good health.

CDR3 protein: CAWSAGETDYGYTF. The CDR3 DNA sequence: TGTGCCTGGAGTGCGGGGGAGACTGACTATGGCTACACCTTC. The genes are TRBV30 and TRBJ1-2; possibly TRBD1 for D (5 bases). Deletions cut 1 base from V and 3 bases from J, with 12 bases between. In germline, CDR1 is GTSNPN, CDR2 SVGIG (reference sequence). The CDR3 has 14 residues.

This chain uses TRBV7-2 with TRBJ1-1; the D gene is possibly TRBD1 (6 bases). There are 16 residues in the CDR3. Germline-derived CDR1 and CDR2 are SGHTA and FQGNSA. The ends were cut back, 5 bases at V and 0 bases at J, with 16 bases in the middle. The CDR3 sequence: CASSTSRGRMNTEAFF. In DNA, the CDR3 is TGTGCCAGCAGCACAAGCAGGGGCAGGATGAACACTGAAGCTTTCTTT.

The sample holds one count of this clone. This chain joins TRBV4-2 and TRBJ2-7; 10 bases align to TRBD2. V lost 3 bases to trimming and J lost 2 bases; unmatched junction nucleotides: 7. The CDR3 extends over 16 amino acids. Germline assignment: CDR1 LGHNA and CDR2 YNFKEQ. Here the CDR3 reads CASSQELAGHPYEQYF. Written as DNA, the CDR3 is TGTGCCAGCAGCCAGGAACTAGCGGGACACCCCTACGAGCAGTACTTC.

The genes are TRBV28 and TRBJ2-3; 10 bases are shared with TRBD2. CDR1 and CDR2 (germline): MDHEN, SYDVKM. The CDR3 is 17 amino acids. With 0 bases clipped from V and 5 bases from J, the junction kept 8 bases outside the gene matches. CDR3 nucleotide sequence: TGTGCCAGCAGTTTATGGACTCCGAGCGGGAGGGTAGATACGCAGTATTTT. Translation: CASSLWTPSGRVDTQYF.

This chain links TRBV28 with TRBJ1-2, with D hard to call. Germline CDR1 and CDR2: MDHEN and SYDVKM. The CDR3 covers 15 residues. Trimming took 2 bases from V and 8 from J, leaving 18 bases between them. The CDR3 DNA reads TGTGCCAGCAGTTTACGGCGGGGAGGTATCCAGGGCTACACCTTC. It encodes CASSLRRGGIQGYTF.